The clone carrying this T cell receptor beta chain was counted only a few times. This entry comes from a study of Graves' ophthalmopathy and Graves' hyperthyroidism. V gave up 1 base and J gave up 1 base, with 8 bases separating them. This CDR3 is built from 15 residues. Germline-derived CDR1 and CDR2 are MGHRA and YSYEKL. The authors amplified TCR beta CDR3 regions from RNA transcripts. HTBI-primed RT-PCR formed the first round, and a multiplex PCR formed the second. MiXCR, run by TCRdb on the multiplex PCR reads, gives a single entry per CDR3 protein. The profile shows fewer than 650,000 distinct CDR3 sequences, around a fifth of them singletons.

The sequence derives from a woman in her late teens or twenties with stable Graves' hyperthyroidism. Some clones in this sample may be carry-over from other donors' samples. The sequencing sample was made of peripheral blood. This chain links TRBV4-1 with TRBJ1-5, with no clear D. CDR3 in amino acids: CASSQVDMSNQPQHF. DNA of the CDR3: TGCGCCAGCAGCCAAGTAGATATGAGCAATCAGCCCCAGCATTTT.